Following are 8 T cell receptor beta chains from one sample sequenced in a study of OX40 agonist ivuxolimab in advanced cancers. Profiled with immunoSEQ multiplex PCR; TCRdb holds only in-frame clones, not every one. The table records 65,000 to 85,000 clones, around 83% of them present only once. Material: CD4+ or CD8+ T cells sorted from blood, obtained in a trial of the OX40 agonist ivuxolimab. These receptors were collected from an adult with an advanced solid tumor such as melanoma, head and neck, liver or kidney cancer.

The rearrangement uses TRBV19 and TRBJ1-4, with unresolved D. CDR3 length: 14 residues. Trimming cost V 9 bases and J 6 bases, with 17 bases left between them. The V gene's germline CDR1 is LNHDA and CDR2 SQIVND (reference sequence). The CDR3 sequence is CASLSLDGDEKLFF. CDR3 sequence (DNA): TGTGCCAGCCTATCCCTTGACGGAGATGAAAAACTGTTTTTT. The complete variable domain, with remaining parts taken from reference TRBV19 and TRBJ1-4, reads DGGITQSPKYLFRKEGQNVTLSCEQNLNHDAMYWYRQDPGQGLRLIYYSQIVNDFQKGDIAEGYSVSREKKESFPLTVTSAQKNPTAFYLCASLSLDGDEKLFFGSGTQLSVL.

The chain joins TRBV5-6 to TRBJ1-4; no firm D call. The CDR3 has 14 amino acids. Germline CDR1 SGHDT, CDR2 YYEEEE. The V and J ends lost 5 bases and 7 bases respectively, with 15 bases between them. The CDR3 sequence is CASSESTGPEKLFF. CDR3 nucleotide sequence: TGTGCCAGCAGTGAATCGACCGGGCCTGAAAAACTGTTTTTT.

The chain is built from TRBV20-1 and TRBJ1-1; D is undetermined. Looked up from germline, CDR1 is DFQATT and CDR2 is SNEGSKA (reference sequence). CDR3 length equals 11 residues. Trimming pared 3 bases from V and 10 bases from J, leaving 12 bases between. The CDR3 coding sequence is TGCAGTGCTAGGGTGCCTTGGGGAGCTTTCTTT. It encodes CSARVPWGAFF.

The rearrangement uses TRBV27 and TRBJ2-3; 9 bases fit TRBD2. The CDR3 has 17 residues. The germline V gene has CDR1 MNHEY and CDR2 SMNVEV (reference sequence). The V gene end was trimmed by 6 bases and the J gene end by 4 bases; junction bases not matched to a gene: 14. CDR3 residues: CASSVLGNSGGPDTQYF. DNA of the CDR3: TGTGCCAGCAGCGTATTAGGGAATAGCGGGGGCCCAGATACGCAGTATTTT.

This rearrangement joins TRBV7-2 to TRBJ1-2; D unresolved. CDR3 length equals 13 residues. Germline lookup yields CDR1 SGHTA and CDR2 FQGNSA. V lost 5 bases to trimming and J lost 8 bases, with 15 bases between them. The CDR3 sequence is CASSRGMGGGYTF. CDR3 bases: TGTGCCAGCAGCCGAGGGATGGGAGGGGGCTACACCTTC.

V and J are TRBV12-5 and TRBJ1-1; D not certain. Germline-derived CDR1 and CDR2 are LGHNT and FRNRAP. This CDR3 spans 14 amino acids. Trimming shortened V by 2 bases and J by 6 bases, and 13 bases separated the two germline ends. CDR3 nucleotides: TGTGCTAGTGGTTTGTTCTTAAGGCTACCTGAAGCTTTCTTT. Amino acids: CASGLFLRLPEAFF.

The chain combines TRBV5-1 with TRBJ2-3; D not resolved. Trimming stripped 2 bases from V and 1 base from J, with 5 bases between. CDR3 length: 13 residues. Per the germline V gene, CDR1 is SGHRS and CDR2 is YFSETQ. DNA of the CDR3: TGCGCCAGCAGCTTCCCGGGCACAGATACGCAGTATTTT. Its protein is CASSFPGTDTQYF.

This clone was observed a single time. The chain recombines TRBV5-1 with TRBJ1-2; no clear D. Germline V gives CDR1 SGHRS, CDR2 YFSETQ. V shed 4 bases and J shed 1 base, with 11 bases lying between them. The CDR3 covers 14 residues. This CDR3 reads CASSATQNNYGYTF. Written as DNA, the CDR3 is TGCGCCAGCAGCGCAACCCAAAATAACTATGGCTACACCTTC. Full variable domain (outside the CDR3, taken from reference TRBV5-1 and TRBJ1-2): KAGVTQTPRYLIKTRGQQVTLSCSPISGHRSVSWYQQTPGQGLQFLFEYFSETQRNKGNFPGRFSGRQFSNSRSEMNVSTLELGDSALYLCASSATQNNYGYTFGSGTRLTVV.